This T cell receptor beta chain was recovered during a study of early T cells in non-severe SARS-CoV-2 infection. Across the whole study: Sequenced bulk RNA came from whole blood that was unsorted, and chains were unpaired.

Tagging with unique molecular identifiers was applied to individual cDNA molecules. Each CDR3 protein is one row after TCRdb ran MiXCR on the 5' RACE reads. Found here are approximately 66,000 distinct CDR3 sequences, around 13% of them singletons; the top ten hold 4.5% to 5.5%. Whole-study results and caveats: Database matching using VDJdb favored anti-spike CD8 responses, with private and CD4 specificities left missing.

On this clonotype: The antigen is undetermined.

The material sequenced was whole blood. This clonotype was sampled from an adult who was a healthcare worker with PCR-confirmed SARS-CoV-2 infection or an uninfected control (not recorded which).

CDR3 bases: TGTGCCAGCAGCCAAATCAGCGCCCATGGCTACACCTTC. It codes for CASSQISAHGYTF. The rearrangement joins TRBV3-1 to TRBJ1-2, with no clear D. This CDR3 has 13 residues. Germline V gene lookup returns CDR1 LGHDT and CDR2 YNNKEL (reference sequence). V lost 2 bases and J lost 6, with 10 bases in between.